The 30 T cell receptor beta chains reported below all come from one sample, sequenced in a study of OX40 agonist ivuxolimab in advanced cancers. Some clones are missing from TCRdb's copy, which holds only in-frame ones; the method was immunoSEQ multiplex PCR. The sample contains about 23,000 clones, roughly 71% of which appear only once. Sequencing used CD4+ or CD8+ T cells sorted from blood, obtained in a trial of the OX40 agonist ivuxolimab. The receptors here all came from an adult with an advanced solid tumor such as melanoma, head and neck, liver or kidney cancer.

The gene calls are TRBV7-2 and TRBJ2-7; 11 nucleotides match TRBD2. J gave up 4 bases and V 5 bases, and 7 bases lay outside the gene matches. The germline CDR1 and CDR2 sequences are SGHTA and FQGNSA. This CDR3 has 15 residues. As DNA, the CDR3 is TGTGCCAGCAGCCGTTCGACTAGCGGGGCGTACGAGCAGTACTTC. It codes for CASSRSTSGAYEQYF.

The chain uses TRBV7-2 and TRBJ1-2; D may be TRBD1 (6 bases). The CDR3 runs 15 residues. Germline-derived CDR1 and CDR2 are SGHTA and FQGNSA. Deletions cut 5 bases from V and 6 bases from J, with 19 bases between. CDR3 nucleotides: TGTGCCAGCAGCACCTACAGGGAGGTCGGCAATGGCTACACCTTC. It specifies CASSTYREVGNGYTF. Combining the CDR3 with reference TRBV7-2 and TRBJ1-2 gives the whole variable domain GAGVSQSPSNKVTEKGKDVELRCDPISGHTALYWYRQSLGQGLEFLIYFQGNSAPDKSGLPSDRFSAERTGGSVSTLTIQRTQQEDSAVYLCASSTYREVGNGYTFGSGTRLTVV.

J is TRBJ2-7 and V is TRBV18; 8 bases fit TRBD2. CDR1 and CDR2 (germline): KGHSH, LQKENI. This CDR3 has 15 amino acids. The ends lost 0 bases at V and 5 bases at J; junction bases unmatched: 6. The DNA of the CDR3 is TGTGCCAGCTCACCACCCGGGGGGGCAGGGAACGAGCAGTACTTC. As protein: CASSPPGGAGNEQYF.

This sequence joins TRBV30 and TRBJ1-4; possible D gene TRBD1, 5 bases. Germline V gene sequence: CDR1 GTSNPN, CDR2 SVGIG (reference sequence). V was trimmed by 3 bases and J by 5 bases, leaving 7 bases between them. This CDR3 comprises 12 residues. The CDR3 protein is CAWSGGNEKLFF. DNA for the CDR3: TGTGCCTGGAGCGGGGGAAATGAAAAACTGTTTTTT.

The V and J genes are TRBV19 and TRBJ1-1; D uncertain. CDR3 length: 15 residues. CDR1 and CDR2 from the germline V gene are LNHDA and SQIVND (reference sequence). Trimming took 2 bases from V and 1 from J, leaving 11 bases between them. The CDR3 loop reads CASSIRRTGNTEAFF. The CDR3 nucleotides are TGTGCCAGTAGTATACGCAGGACGGGGAACACTGAAGCTTTCTTT.

This chain's CDR3 is CASSVPILAITDTQYF. CDR3 nucleotides: TGTGCCAGCAGCGTTCCGATACTAGCCATCACAGATACGCAGTATTTT. This sequence joins TRBV9 and TRBJ2-3, with D possibly TRBD2 on 6 matching bases. Per the germline V gene, CDR1 is SGDLS and CDR2 is YYNGEE. V was cut by 2 bases and J by 2 bases, with 15 bases left in between. This CDR3 has 16 amino acids.

Turning to this clone: An end of the junction differs from the germline gene, which may be a read error. The gene calls are TRBV5-1 and TRBJ2-7; TRBD1 might be the D (5 bases). CDR1 and CDR2 (germline): SGHRS, YFSETQ. This CDR3 spans 16 amino acids. The DNA of the CDR3 is TGCGCCAGCAGCCGCACTCCAGGGTCTTCCTCCAACGAGCAGTACTTC. It codes for CASSRTPGSSSNEQYF.

This clone was counted a few times. The chain recombines TRBV18 with TRBJ1-4; 9 bases are shared with TRBD1. With V trimmed by 4 bases and J by 5 bases, 5 bases remained unmatched. The CDR3 runs 15 residues. Germline V gene data show CDR1 as KGHSH and CDR2 as LQKENI. The CDR3 sequence is CASSLAGTGNEKLFF. CDR3 coding DNA: TGTGCCAGCTCACTGGCCGGGACAGGGAATGAAAAACTGTTTTTT.

V usage is TRBV6-1 and J usage is TRBJ1-5; 10 positions agree with TRBD1. The length of the CDR3 is 13 residues. CDR1 is MNHNS, CDR2 SASEGT, per germline. The V and J ends lost 9 bases and 5 bases, in that order; junction bases with no gene match: 4. The CDR3 spells CASTGTGDQPQHF. The DNA for the CDR3 is TGTGCCAGTACCGGGACAGGGGATCAGCCCCAGCATTTT.

CDR3 in DNA: TGTGCCAGCAATCCAGGGGGAATAGATACGCAGTATTTT. This encodes CASNPGGIDTQYF. The chain recombines TRBV2 with TRBJ2-3; 7 nucleotides agree with TRBD1. V gave up 7 bases and J gave up 5 bases; unmatched junction bases: 6. CDR3 length: 13 amino acids. Germline lookup yields CDR1 SNHLY and CDR2 FYNNEI.

The gene calls are TRBV10-3 and TRBJ2-7; D possibly matches TRBD1 or TRBD2 (5 bases each). Germline CDR1 reads ENHRY; CDR2 reads SYGVKD. V lost 9 bases, J lost 3 bases, and 9 bases lay in between. The CDR3 runs to 11 residues. Here the CDR3 DNA reads TGTGCCATGGGGGACGGCTACGAGCAGTACTTC. Translation: CAMGDGYEQYF.

The V call is TRBV6-1, the J call TRBJ1-5; perhaps TRBD1 as D (6 bases). This CDR3 has 13 residues. V shed 4 bases and J shed 4 bases, with 8 bases lying between them. The germline V gene has CDR1 MNHNS and CDR2 SASEGT. CDR3: CASSVQGNQPQHF. CDR3 coding DNA: TGTGCCAGCAGTGTACAGGGTAATCAGCCCCAGCATTTT.

This clone was detected once. The CDR3, as DNA: TGTGCCAGCAGCGGGGGACAGGTCGAGATCTACGAGCAGTACTTC. It codes for CASSGGQVEIYEQYF. The chain employs TRBV5-6 and TRBJ2-7, with 8 positions matching TRBD1. V lost 4 bases, J lost 3 bases, and 9 bases stayed unmatched. The CDR3 consists of 15 residues. Germline V gene sequence: CDR1 SGHDT, CDR2 YYEEEE.

The chain recombines TRBV18 with TRBJ1-1, with TRBD1 as a possible D gene (5 bases). The germline V gene has CDR1 KGHSH and CDR2 LQKENI. The CDR3 loop spans 13 amino acids. V was trimmed by 4 bases and J by 8 bases, leaving 14 bases between them. The CDR3 reads CASSQNSREEAFF. CDR3 DNA sequence: TGTGCCAGCTCACAGAACTCCAGGGAAGAAGCTTTCTTT.

The V and J genes are TRBV5-4 and TRBJ2-7, with D possibly matching TRBD1 (6 bases). The CDR3 is 15 residues long. The ends were cut back, 1 base at V and 4 bases at J, with 15 bases in the middle. Germline assignment: CDR1 SGHNT and CDR2 YYREEE (reference sequence). CDR3 in amino acids: CASSLPGTSRYEQYF. The CDR3 DNA is TGTGCCAGCAGCTTGCCTGGGACAAGTAGATACGAGCAGTACTTC.

The chain is built from TRBV7-8 and TRBJ2-7; TRBD1 aligns across 7 bases. J lost 6 bases, V lost 5 bases, and 19 bases had no gene match. CDR1 SGHVS and CDR2 FQNEAQ come from the germline V gene. The CDR3 has 17 residues. Written as DNA, the CDR3 is TGTGCCAGCAGCCCTGGGTCCGGGACAGTTCGATCCGGCGAGCAGTACTTC. This translates into CASSPGSGTVRSGEQYF. The full variable domain, its missing parts supplied by reference TRBV7-8 and TRBJ2-7, is GAGVSQSPRYKVAKRGQDVALRCDPISGHVSLFWYQQALGQGPEFLTYFQNEAQLDKSGLPSDRFFAERPEGSVSTLKIQRTQQEDSAVYLCASSPGSGTVRSGEQYFGPGTRLTVT.

V and J are TRBV15 and TRBJ2-5; 8 bases line up with TRBD1. The end of the DNA is better explained by TRBJ2-7, so the J call may be wrong. Germline V lookup: CDR1 LNHNV, CDR2 YYDKDF (reference sequence). The CDR3 runs to 15 residues. The CDR3 DNA reads as TGTGCCACCAGCAGAGAATCCGCAGGGGGCGACGAGCAGTACTTC. It translates to CATSRESAGGDEQYF.

The chain combines TRBV6-6 with TRBJ1-4; no definite D call. CDR1 and CDR2 (germline): MNHNY, SVGAGI (reference sequence). CDR3 length: 15 amino acids. Between the trimmed V and J ends, which lost 0 bases and 4 bases, there was a span of 9 bases. The CDR3 here is CASSYSAAINEKLFF. CDR3 nucleotide sequence: TGTGCCAGCAGTTACTCGGCCGCGATTAATGAAAAACTGTTTTTT.

The chain is built from TRBV10-3 and TRBJ1-5; D remains unclear. Per germline, CDR1 ENHRY and CDR2 SYGVKD. Trimming pared 10 bases from V and 0 bases from J, leaving 10 bases between. The CDR3 length is 13 residues. The CDR3 protein is CATSALSNQPQHF. The CDR3 DNA follows: TGTGCCACCTCAGCACTTAGCAATCAGCCCCAGCATTTT.

V gene TRBV5-1 combines with J gene TRBJ2-5; D uncertain. With 7 bases removed from V and 8 bases from J, the gap between germline ends came to 12 bases. Per the germline V gene, CDR1 is SGHRS and CDR2 is YFSETQ. The CDR3 sequence is 11 residues long. DNA of the CDR3: TGCGCCAGCTCCGCAGGAGACACCCAGTACTTC. As protein: CASSAGDTQYF.

The rearrangement joins TRBV11-2 to TRBJ2-3; 11 nucleotides agree with TRBD2. The J segment lost 2 bases and the V segment lost 5 bases, leaving 6 bases of the junction unmatched. Germline CDR1 and CDR2: SGHAT and FQNNGV. This CDR3 has 16 amino acids. In nucleotides, the CDR3 is TGTGCCAGCAGCGAGGGACTAGCGGTTTTCACAGATACGCAGTATTTT. Translated: CASSEGLAVFTDTQYF.

V usage is TRBV15 and J usage is TRBJ1-2; TRBD1 might be the D (5 bases). This CDR3 comprises 18 residues. Trimming pared 0 bases from V and 0 bases from J, leaving 17 bases between. Germline CDR1 is LNHNV and CDR2 is YYDKDF (reference sequence). This chain's CDR3 is CATSRDLKTGAPNYGYTF. The CDR3 DNA is TGTGCCACCAGCAGAGACCTAAAAACAGGAGCCCCTAACTATGGCTACACCTTC.

The V call is TRBV30, the J call TRBJ1-2; 7 nucleotides agree with TRBD1. Germline CDR1 reads GTSNPN; CDR2 reads SVGIG (reference sequence). The CDR3 is 13 amino acids. V lost 2 bases to trimming and J lost 2 bases; unmatched junction nucleotides: 2. The CDR3 DNA reads as TGTGCCTGGAGTCAGGGACAGAACTATGGCTACACCTTC. Translating it yields CAWSQGQNYGYTF. Full variable domain (outside the CDR3, taken from reference TRBV30 and TRBJ1-2): SQTIHQWPATLVQPVGSPLSLECTVEGTSNPNLYWYRQAAGRGLQLLFYSVGIGQISSEVPQNLSASRPQDRQFILSSKKLLLSDSGFYLCAWSQGQNYGYTFGSGTRLTVV.

The chain employs TRBV11-1 and TRBJ1-4; D remains unclear. This CDR3 comprises 14 residues. Per the germline V gene, CDR1 is SGHAT and CDR2 is FQDESV (reference sequence). Deletions cut 4 bases from V and 0 bases from J, with 6 bases between. The CDR3, as DNA: TGTGCCAGCAGCTCCAGTGCAACTAATGAAAAACTGTTTTTT. Translated: CASSSSATNEKLFF.

This clone was observed a handful of times. This CDR3 is CASHGTANNEQFF. CDR3 in DNA: TGCGCCAGCCACGGGACGGCAAACAATGAGCAGTTCTTC. V gene TRBV5-1 combines with J gene TRBJ2-1; D may be TRBD1 or TRBD2 (5 bases each). Germline CDR1 is SGHRS and CDR2 is YFSETQ. Deletions cut 7 bases from V and 5 bases from J, with 13 bases between. This CDR3 comprises 13 residues.

The chain recombines TRBV6-6 with TRBJ2-1; D not resolved. V dropped 0 bases and J dropped 6 bases, with 12 bases sitting between them. Germline lookup yields CDR1 MNHNY and CDR2 SVGAGI (reference sequence). The CDR3 is made up of 15 amino acids. In nucleotides, the CDR3 is TGTGCCAGCAGTTACTCGGTCCAGGCCAGCAATGAGCAGTTCTTC. The encoded protein is CASSYSVQASNEQFF.

This clone was detected once. V usage is TRBV6-1 and J usage is TRBJ1-2; 7 positions agree with TRBD1. The CDR3 has 15 residues. The ends lost 3 bases at V and 4 bases at J; junction bases unmatched: 8. Looked up from germline, CDR1 is MNHNS and CDR2 is SASEGT. CDR3 in DNA: TGTGCCAGCAGTGATGGTAGGGGGCGCGTCTATGGCTACACCTTC. Protein: CASSDGRGRVYGYTF.

The chain carries TRBV2 and TRBJ1-2; TRBD1 might be the D (6 bases). The CDR3 length is 16 residues. V lost 4 bases and J 3 bases, leaving 18 bases between the germline ends. Germline lookup yields CDR1 SNHLY and CDR2 FYNNEI. The CDR3 DNA is TGTGCCAGCAGTGGAATCGGACAGCTATCGGACTATGGCTACACCTTC. The encoded protein is CASSGIGQLSDYGYTF.

The rearrangement uses TRBV12-5 and TRBJ1-1; 11 bases map to TRBD1. Germline V lookup: CDR1 LGHNT, CDR2 FRNRAP. With 1 base clipped from V and 1 base from J, the junction kept 8 bases outside the gene matches. The CDR3 is 18 amino acids. CDR3 bases: TGTGCTAGTGGTTTGGACTTGGGACAGGGGGGTTGGAACACTGAAGCTTTCTTT. Translation gives CASGLDLGQGGWNTEAFF.

The J gene is TRBJ2-7, the V gene TRBV6-1, with D hard to call. V shed 2 bases and J shed 2 bases, with 13 bases lying between them. This CDR3 has 15 amino acids. Germline CDR1 MNHNS, CDR2 SASEGT. The CDR3 DNA follows: TGTGCCAGCAGTGAATCTAACCCAGCAACCTACGAGCAGTACTTC. It yields the protein CASSESNPATYEQYF.